The clone carrying this TCR beta chain was seen a single time. As handled by the study authors: Reference gene primers were amplified, and this amplification served to estimate nucleated cell counts. The repertoire was sequenced with immunoSEQ multiplex PCR; TCRdb's copy has only in-frame clones and lacks some. V and J calls and clone size follow that table, whereas D and trimming were derived from the DNA. The sample has tens of thousands of clones, roughly 89% seen once. The data were taken from a study of blood T cell repertoires in COVID-19. Study in general: Collection of acute and convalescent COVID-19 samples took place in the United States, Italy and Spain. T cells, B-cell-depleted T cells, or PBMCs provided the cDNA or gDNA that served as material.

This CDR3 spans 13 amino acids. V shed 3 bases and J shed 8 bases, with 13 bases lying between them. Germline V gene sequence: CDR1 LNHDA, CDR2 SQIVND (reference sequence). The J gene is TRBJ1-1, the V gene TRBV19, with a tentative D call TRBD1 (5 bases). The source of this sequence is an elderly woman with acute or convalescent COVID-19. Sequenced input: peripheral blood. Here the CDR3 DNA reads TGTGCCAGTAGTATGGGTGCGGGGGGAGAAGCTTTCTTT. Amino acids: CASSMGAGGEAFF.